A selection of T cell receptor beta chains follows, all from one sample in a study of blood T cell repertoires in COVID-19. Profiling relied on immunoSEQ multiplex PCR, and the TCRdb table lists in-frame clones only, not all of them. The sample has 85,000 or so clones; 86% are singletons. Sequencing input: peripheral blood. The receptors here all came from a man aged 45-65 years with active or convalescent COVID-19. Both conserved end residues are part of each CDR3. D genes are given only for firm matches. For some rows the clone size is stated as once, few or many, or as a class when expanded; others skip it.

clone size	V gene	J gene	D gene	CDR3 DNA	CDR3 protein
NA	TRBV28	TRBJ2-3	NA	TGTGCCAGCAGTACTAGGACTGGCATCACAGATACGCAGTATTTT	CASSTRTGITDTQYF
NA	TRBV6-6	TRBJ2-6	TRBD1	TGTGCCAGCAGCGGACAGGGGGAAAATGGGGCCAACGTCCTGACTTTC	CASSGQGENGANVLTF
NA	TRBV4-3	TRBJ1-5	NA	TGCGCCAGCAGCCAAGATCGCAGCCCGAGGCAGCCCCAGCATTTT	CASSQDRSPRQPQHF
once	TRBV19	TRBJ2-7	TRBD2	TGTGCCACAAGGGCGGGGGGTAAGTCCTACGAGCAGTACTTC	CATRAGGKSYEQYF
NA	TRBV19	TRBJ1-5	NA	TGTGCCAGTAGTCTAGACGGGGATCAGCCCCAGCATTTT	CASSLDGDQPQHF
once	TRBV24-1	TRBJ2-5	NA	TGTGCCACCAGTGATCAGGGGCCTAACCAAGAGACCCAGTACTTC	CATSDQGPNQETQYF
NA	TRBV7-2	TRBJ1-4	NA	TGTGCCAGCAGCTCAGGGATTGGTAATGAAAAACTGTTTTTT	CASSSGIGNEKLFF
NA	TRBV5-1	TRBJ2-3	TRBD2	TGCGCCAGCAGCTTCACTAGCGGGGGGGCCACAGATACGCAGTATTTT	CASSFTSGGATDTQYF
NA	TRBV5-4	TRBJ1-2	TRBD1	TGTGCCAGCAGCTTTGACAGGGGGCGCAGGGCAGATGGCTACACCTTC	CASSFDRGRRADGYTF
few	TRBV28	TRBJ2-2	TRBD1	TGTGCCAGCAGCTCGGGACAGTCTCCCGGGGAGCTGTTTTTT	CASSSGQSPGELFF
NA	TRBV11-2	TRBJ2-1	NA	TGTGCCAGCAGCTTAAATCTAGGGGCCACGAATGAGCAGTTCTTC	CASSLNLGATNEQFF
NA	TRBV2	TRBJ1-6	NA	TGTGCCAGTACAATCAGGAATTCACCCCTCCACTTT	CASTIRNSPLHF
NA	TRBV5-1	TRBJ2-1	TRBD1	TGCGCCAGCAGCCTAGTGGGACAGGGAGCCAATGAGCAGTTCTTC	CASSLVGQGANEQFF
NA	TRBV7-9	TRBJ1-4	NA	TGTGCCAGCAGCTTGGGGGACTCTAATGAAAAACTGTTTTTT	CASSLGDSNEKLFF
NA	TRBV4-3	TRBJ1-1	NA	TGCGCCAGCAGCCAGGGGGGAGGACAAACGCATGAAGCTTTCTTT	CASSQGGGQTHEAFF
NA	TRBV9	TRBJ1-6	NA	TGTGCCAGCAGCCCCCGTGGAGGTGAAGGTTCACCCCTCCACTTT	CASSPRGGEGSPLHF
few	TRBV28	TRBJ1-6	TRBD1	TGTGCCAGCAGTTTACCCCTGGACAGGGGGAGGTATTCACCCCTCCACTTT	CASSLPLDRGRYSPLHF
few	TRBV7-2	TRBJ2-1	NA	TGTGCCAGCAGCTTAGCCGGACTGTCTAGCAATGAGCAGTTCTTC	CASSLAGLSSNEQFF
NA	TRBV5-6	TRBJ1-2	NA	TGTGCCAGCAGCTCTCAGGGGTCGGCCTATGGCTACACCTTC	CASSSQGSAYGYTF
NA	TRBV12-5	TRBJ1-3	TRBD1	TGTGCTAGTGGTTTGCCCTGGACAGGAGTCTCTGGAAACACCATATATTTT	CASGLPWTGVSGNTIYF
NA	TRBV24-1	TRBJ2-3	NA	TGTGCCACCAGTGGAGGCAAGGGGTTCAGCACAGATACGCAGTATTTT	CATSGGKGFSTDTQYF
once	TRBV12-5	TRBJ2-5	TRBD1	TGTGCTAGTGCTTCCCCCCGACAGGGTTTGAGGGAGACCCAGTACTTC	CASASPRQGLRETQYF
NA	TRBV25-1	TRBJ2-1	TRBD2	TGTGCCAGCAGTGAACCTGGGGCGGGAGTCGGCAATGAGCAGTTCTTC	CASSEPGAGVGNEQFF
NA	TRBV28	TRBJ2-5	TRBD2	TGTGCCAGCAGTTCAAACTGGGGGACTAGCGGGAGTCTCGGACAATACTTC	CASSSNWGTSGSLGQYF
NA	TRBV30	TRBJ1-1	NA	TGTGCCTGGAGTGTACAGGTCAACACTGAAGCTTTCTTT	CAWSVQVNTEAFF
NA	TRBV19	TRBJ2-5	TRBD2	TGTGCCAGTAGTTCCCTAGCGGGGGGTGAAGAGACCCAGTACTTC	CASSSLAGGEETQYF
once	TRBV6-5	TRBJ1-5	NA	TGTGCCAGCCAACCCGCAGGGGTAGGGCAGCCCCAGCATTTT	CASQPAGVGQPQHF
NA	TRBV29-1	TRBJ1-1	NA	TGCAGCGTTGAAGATCCAGGTCACACTGAAGCTTTCTTT	CSVEDPGHTEAFF
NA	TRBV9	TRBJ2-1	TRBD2	TGTGCCAGCAGCGTAGTTTCTAGCGGGGGTGAGCAGTTCTTC	CASSVVSSGGEQFF
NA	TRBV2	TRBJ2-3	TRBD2	TGTGCCAGCTCTACAGCCAGCGGGGACCTCACGCGCACAGATACGCAGTATTTT	CASSTASGDLTRTDTQYF
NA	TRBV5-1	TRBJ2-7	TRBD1	TGCGCCAGCAGCTTTTGGACAGGTCTCGCCTACGAGCAGTACTTC	CASSFWTGLAYEQYF
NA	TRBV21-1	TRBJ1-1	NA	TGTGCCAGCAGCAAACGTCAGGGGTTATTTACGGTGACTTACGAAGCTTTCTTT	CASSKRQGLFTVTYEAFF
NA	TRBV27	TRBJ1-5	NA	TGTGCCAGCAGTTTATTCCTCGGGAGCAATCAGCCCCAGCATTTT	CASSLFLGSNQPQHF
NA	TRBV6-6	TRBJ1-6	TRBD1	TGTGCCAGCAGTTACAAGGACAGGTTGAATTCACCCCTCCACTTT	CASSYKDRLNSPLHF
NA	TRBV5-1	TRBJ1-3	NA	TGCGCCAGCAGCCTGGTTCCGTACACAGACTCTGGAAACACCATATATTTT	CASSLVPYTDSGNTIYF
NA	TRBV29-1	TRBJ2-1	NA	TGCAGCGGGGAGCGGCGGGATTTTGCTGGAGAGCAGTTCTTC	CSGERRDFAGEQFF
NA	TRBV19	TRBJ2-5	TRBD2	TGTGCCAGTAGTTCCTTCACTAGCGGGGGGCCTCAGACCCAGTACTTC	CASSSFTSGGPQTQYF
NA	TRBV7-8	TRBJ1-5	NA	TGTGCCAGCAGCTTATACGGGGTGCATCAGCCCCAGCATTTT	CASSLYGVHQPQHF
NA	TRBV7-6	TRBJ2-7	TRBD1	TGTGCCAGCAGCTTAGTTGAGACAGGGGGCTCGAGCTCCTACGAGCAGTACTTC	CASSLVETGGSSSYEQYF
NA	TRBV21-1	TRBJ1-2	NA	TGTGCCAGTCTGGGCAGGATCTATGGCTACACCTTC	CASLGRIYGYTF
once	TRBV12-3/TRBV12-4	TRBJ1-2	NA	TGTGCCAGCAGTCCCGGGGTACCTGGCTACACCTTC	CASSPGVPGYTF
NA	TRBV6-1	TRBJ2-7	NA	TGTGCCAGCAGTGAATTGAGGGCTGGCGAGCAGTACTTC	CASSELRAGEQYF
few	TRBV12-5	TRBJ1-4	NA	TGTGCTAGTGGTTTGCCCAGGAGGGGGGGAGATGAAAAACTGTTTTTT	CASGLPRRGGDEKLFF
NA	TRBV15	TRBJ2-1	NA	TGTGCCAGCAGACAGGCCATCTCCTACAATGAGCAGTTCTTC	CASRQAISYNEQFF
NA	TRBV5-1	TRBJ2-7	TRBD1	TGCGCCAGCAGTTTCGAAAAAACAGGGGTCCACGAGCAGTACTTC	CASSFEKTGVHEQYF
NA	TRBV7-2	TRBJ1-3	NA	TGTGCCAGCAGCTCCTACGCGGGTTCTGGAAACACCATATATTTT	CASSSYAGSGNTIYF
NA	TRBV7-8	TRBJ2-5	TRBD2	TGTGCCAGCAGCCCATGGGTAGCGGGGGGGCAAGAGACCCAGTACTTC	CASSPWVAGGQETQYF
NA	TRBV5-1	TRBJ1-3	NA	TGCGCCAGCAGCTTGGTACTGTCCCTATCCGGGAAAGAGGACACCATATATTTT	CASSLVLSLSGKEDTIYF
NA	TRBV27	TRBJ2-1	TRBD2	TGTGCCAGCAGTTTAGAACCGGGACTAGATTACAATGAGCAGTTCTTC	CASSLEPGLDYNEQFF